Only one count was recorded for the clone carrying this T cell receptor (beta chain). These data belong to a study of T cell changes during pregnancy in multiple sclerosis. Data came from immunoSEQ multiplex PCR; TCRdb stores just in-frame clones and leaves some out. Of around 78,000 clones in the sample, 85% to 95% were seen once. The clonotype comes from a female donor with multiple sclerosis, enrolled in a pregnancy study. The starting material was peripheral blood, obtained in the second trimester of pregnancy.

Written as DNA, the CDR3 is TGTGCCAGCTCACCACAGACAGGGGGAACTGAAGCTTTCTTT. Protein product: CASSPQTGGTEAFF. The chain couples TRBV18 to TRBJ1-1; TRBD1 aligns across 9 bases. The CDR3 consists of 14 residues. Germline V gene lookup returns CDR1 KGHSH and CDR2 LQKENI. V trimming: 1 base; J trimming: 5 bases; junction bases outside the gene matches: 2.